A selection of T cell receptor beta chains follows, all from one sample in a study of cytomegalovirus exposure and HLA in healthy donors. Sequencing was performed with immunoSEQ multiplex PCR; in TCRdb, only in-frame clones are kept and a portion is missing. The table gives about 110,000 clones; the top ten clones make up approximately 3.9% of it. The sequencing sample was made of PBMCs. The receptors were sampled from a young man in good health and CMV-seronegative. The CDR3 runs from the conserved cysteine through the conserved F or W. Each record gives: J gene, D gene, V gene, CDR3 protein, CDR3 DNA. A D gene is named only where the DNA matches it firmly.

J gene: TRBJ2-2
D gene: TRBD2
V gene: TRBV19
CDR3 protein: CASISGRAHTGELFF
CDR3 DNA: TGTGCCAGTATTAGCGGGAGGGCCCATACCGGGGAGCTGTTTTTT

J gene: TRBJ1-1
D gene: NA
V gene: TRBV5-1
CDR3 protein: CASSELGGNTEAFF
CDR3 DNA: TGCGCCAGCAGCGAATTGGGGGGGAACACTGAAGCTTTCTTT

J gene: TRBJ1-3
D gene: NA
V gene: TRBV18
CDR3 protein: CASSPLTSQGTSGNTIYF
CDR3 DNA: TGTGCCAGCTCACCACTGACCAGTCAGGGGACCTCTGGAAACACCATATATTTT

J gene: TRBJ2-1
D gene: NA
V gene: TRBV7-9
CDR3 protein: CASSLGSVSLNEQFF
CDR3 DNA: TGTGCCAGCAGCTTAGGCAGCGTTAGTCTGAATGAGCAGTTCTTC

J gene: TRBJ2-5
D gene: TRBD1
V gene: TRBV7-9
CDR3 protein: CASRAGGIGETQYF
CDR3 DNA: TGTGCCAGCAGGGCAGGGGGCATTGGGGAGACCCAGTACTTC

J gene: TRBJ2-6
D gene: NA
V gene: TRBV7-2
CDR3 protein: CASSLRGAGSGANVLTF
CDR3 DNA: TGTGCCAGCAGCTTACGGGGGGCCGGCTCTGGGGCCAACGTCCTGACTTTC

J gene: TRBJ2-7
D gene: TRBD1
V gene: TRBV15
CDR3 protein: CATSRAAGGWYEQYF
CDR3 DNA: TGTGCCACCAGCAGAGCGGCAGGGGGTTGGTACGAGCAGTACTTC

J gene: TRBJ2-7
D gene: NA
V gene: TRBV27
CDR3 protein: CASSLVGEAGGEQYF
CDR3 DNA: TGTGCCAGCAGTTTGGTCGGGGAAGCGGGCGGCGAGCAGTACTTC

J gene: TRBJ2-3
D gene: TRBD1
V gene: TRBV7-2
CDR3 protein: CASSLRGQGAKLDTQYF
CDR3 DNA: TGTGCCAGCAGCTTACGGGGACAGGGGGCGAAATTGGATACGCAGTATTTT

J gene: TRBJ2-1
D gene: NA
V gene: TRBV9
CDR3 protein: CASSVGGQGSGEQFF
CDR3 DNA: TGTGCCAGCAGCGTAGGGGGGCAGGGATCGGGTGAGCAGTTCTTC

J gene: TRBJ2-5
D gene: NA
V gene: TRBV4-1
CDR3 protein: CASSQQTGGEQYF
CDR3 DNA: TGCGCCAGCAGCCAGCAAACAGGGGGGGAGCAGTACTTC

J gene: TRBJ2-4
D gene: NA
V gene: TRBV7-8
CDR3 protein: CASSHAEKAKNIQYF
CDR3 DNA: TGTGCCAGCAGCCATGCCGAGAAAGCCAAAAACATTCAGTACTTC

J gene: TRBJ1-1
D gene: TRBD1
V gene: TRBV12-5
CDR3 protein: CASGQTQGAEGEAFF
CDR3 DNA: TGTGCTAGTGGTCAAACACAGGGGGCCGAAGGTGAAGCTTTCTTT

J gene: TRBJ1-1
D gene: TRBD1
V gene: TRBV7-2
CDR3 protein: CASSSTGGPNTEAFF
CDR3 DNA: TGTGCCAGCAGCTCGACAGGGGGGCCGAACACTGAAGCTTTCTTT

J gene: TRBJ2-7
D gene: NA
V gene: TRBV5-1
CDR3 protein: CASSPEGRAYEQYF
CDR3 DNA: TGCGCCAGCAGCCCCGAGGGTAGAGCCTACGAGCAGTACTTC

J gene: TRBJ2-1
D gene: NA
V gene: TRBV28
CDR3 protein: CASSATGEDNEQFF
CDR3 DNA: TGTGCCAGCAGTGCAACGGGAGAAGACAATGAGCAGTTCTTC

J gene: TRBJ2-7
D gene: NA
V gene: TRBV28
CDR3 protein: CASSFGGAAYEQYF
CDR3 DNA: TGTGCCAGCAGTTTTGGGGGGGCCGCCTACGAGCAGTACTTC

J gene: TRBJ2-7
D gene: NA
V gene: TRBV9
CDR3 protein: CASSVGGRISSYEQYF
CDR3 DNA: TGTGCCAGCAGCGTCGGGGGGCGAATTAGCTCCTACGAGCAGTACTTC

J gene: TRBJ1-4
D gene: NA
V gene: TRBV5-6
CDR3 protein: CASSGGTGEKLFF
CDR3 DNA: TGTGCCAGCAGCGGGGGCACAGGCGAAAAACTGTTTTTT

J gene: TRBJ2-2
D gene: TRBD1
V gene: TRBV5-1
CDR3 protein: CASSVGQGVTGELFF
CDR3 DNA: TGCGCCAGCAGCGTCGGACAGGGTGTTACCGGGGAGCTGTTTTTT

J gene: TRBJ2-7
D gene: NA
V gene: TRBV7-6
CDR3 protein: CASSLDSPEQYF
CDR3 DNA: TGTGCCAGCAGCCTGGACAGTCCCGAGCAGTACTTC

J gene: TRBJ2-7
D gene: NA
V gene: TRBV28
CDR3 protein: CASNRSLFPYEQYF
CDR3 DNA: TGTGCCAGCAACCGCTCCCTATTCCCCTACGAGCAGTACTTC

J gene: TRBJ2-4
D gene: TRBD2
V gene: TRBV6-6
CDR3 protein: CASRTSGTNIQYF
CDR3 DNA: TGTGCCAGCAGGACTAGCGGGACAAACATTCAGTACTTC